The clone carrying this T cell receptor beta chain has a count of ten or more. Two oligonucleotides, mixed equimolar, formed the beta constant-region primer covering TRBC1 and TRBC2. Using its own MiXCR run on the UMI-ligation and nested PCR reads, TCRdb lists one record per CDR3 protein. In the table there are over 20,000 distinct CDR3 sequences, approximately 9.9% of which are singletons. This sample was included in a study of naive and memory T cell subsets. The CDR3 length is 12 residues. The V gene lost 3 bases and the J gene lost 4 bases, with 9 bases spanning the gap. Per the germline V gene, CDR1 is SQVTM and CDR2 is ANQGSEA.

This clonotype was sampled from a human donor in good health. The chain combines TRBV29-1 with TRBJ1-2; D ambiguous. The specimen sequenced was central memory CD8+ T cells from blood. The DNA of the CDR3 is TGCAGCGTTGAGTCGCTGGGCTATGGCTACACCTTC. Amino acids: CSVESLGYGYTF.